Listed below are T cell receptor beta chains from one sample, sequenced in a study of breast tumors, draining lymph nodes, adjacent tissues. TCRdb reanalysed the multiplex PCR reads using MiXCR and keeps one entry per CDR3 protein. Of tens of thousands of distinct CDR3 sequences in the sample, roughly 28% were seen once. The sequencing sample was made of axillary lymph node tissue. The receptors stem from a female donor with breast cancer. Some clones in this sample may be carry-over from other donors' samples. Both conserved end residues are part of each CDR3. The D gene is left open where the match is weak. Clone size is given for some rows only: seen once, a few or many times, or a class if the clone is expanded.

clone size,V gene,J gene,D gene,CDR3 DNA,CDR3 protein
many,TRBV7-9,TRBJ2-3,-,TGTGCCAGCAGCGCGACAGCGTCCACAGATACGCAGTATTTT,CASSATASTDTQYF
many,TRBV30,TRBJ2-5,-,TGTGCCTGGAGTGGGAGCGGGTTGTACCAAGAGACCCAGTACTTC,CAWSGSGLYQETQYF
many,TRBV6-6,TRBJ2-7,TRBD2,TGTGCCAGCAGTCCGGAGCGGGAGAGCTACGAGCAGTACTTC,CASSPERESYEQYF
-,TRBV11-3,TRBJ2-1,-,TGTGCCAGCAGCTTGTTTTCGGCAGCGTCGGTCAATGAGCAGTTCTTC,CASSLFSAASVNEQFF
-,TRBV4-2,TRBJ2-5,TRBD1,TGTGCCAGCAGCCAAGGGGGGACAGGTAAAGAGACCCAGTACTTC,CASSQGGTGKETQYF
many,TRBV10-2,TRBJ2-7,-,TGCGCCAGCAGTGAAGTTAATTGGCCCTACGAGCAGTACTTC,CASSEVNWPYEQYF
-,TRBV20-1,TRBJ2-7,TRBD2,TGCAGTGCTAGAGTCGCGGGGGGGCCTAAAACGACTAGCGAGAAAACCTACGAGCAGTACTTC,CSARVAGGPKTTSEKTYEQYF
many,TRBV27,TRBJ2-3,-,TGTGCCAGCAGTTTCGGGCAGGGAAACACAGATACGCAGTATTTT,CASSFGQGNTDTQYF
many,TRBV7-8,TRBJ2-4,TRBD2,TGTGCCAGCAGCTTAGGTGGGGGACGGGGAGGGAACATTCAGTACTTC,CASSLGGGRGGNIQYF
many,TRBV24-1,TRBJ1-2,-,TGTGCCACCAGTGGTGCCCATGGCTACACCTTC,CATSGAHGYTF
-,TRBV11-2,TRBJ1-6,-,TGTGCCAGCTCCTATTATCCCCTCCACTTT,CASSYYPLHF
few,TRBV6-6,TRBJ1-1,-,TGTGCCAGCGGGGGGAGGTGGGGGGGCACTGAAGCTTTCTTT,CASGGRWGGTEAFF
many,TRBV7-2,TRBJ2-3,-,TGTGCCAGCAGCTTAGGCGCTTTAGATACGCAGTATTTT,CASSLGALDTQYF
many,TRBV7-9,TRBJ2-3,TRBD2,TGTGCCAGCAGACGCGGACTAGCGGACACAGATACGCAGTATTTT,CASRRGLADTDTQYF
many,TRBV28,TRBJ1-2,-,TGTGCCAGCAGTTTACGACAAATCTATGGCTACACCTTC,CASSLRQIYGYTF
-,TRBV25-1,TRBJ1-2,-,TGTGCTAGAGACATCTCTAACTATGGCTACACCTTC,CARDISNYGYTF
-,TRBV4-3,TRBJ2-5,TRBD2,TGCGCCGGCAGCCAAGTGGGGGGGAGGGCCTTGGGAGAGACCCAGTACTTC,CAGSQVGGRALGETQYF
many,TRBV4-2,TRBJ2-1,TRBD2,TGTGCCAGCAGCCAAGATTCCATAGCGGGAGGTGACTACAATGAGCAGTTCTTC,CASSQDSIAGGDYNEQFF
many,TRBV19,TRBJ2-5,TRBD1,TGTGCCAGTAGTATTTCGGACAGGGGGTACGGAGAGACCCAGTACTTC,CASSISDRGYGETQYF
-,TRBV6-1,TRBJ2-3,TRBD2,TGTGCCAGCAGTGATCCAGGGACTAGCGGGACCGATACGCAGTATTTT,CASSDPGTSGTDTQYF